These 25 T cell receptor beta chains were sequenced from one sample in a study of blood T cell repertoires in COVID-19. The data were produced by immunoSEQ multiplex PCR, yet TCRdb's version contains in-frame clones alone and is incomplete. This table holds about 70,000 clones, roughly 86% found once. Sequencing input: peripheral blood. These receptor sequences come from a woman in her 70s with acute or convalescent COVID-19.

This rearrangement joins TRBV7-9 to TRBJ2-3, with D possibly being TRBD2 (5 bases). Germline CDR1 reads SEHNR; CDR2 reads FQNEAQ (reference sequence). This CDR3 is 15 amino acids long. Trimming cost V 1 base and J 6 bases, with 14 bases left between them. The CDR3 sequence is CASSLVGLAGDTQYF. The DNA for the CDR3 is TGTGCCAGCAGCTTAGTCGGTCTAGCCGGCGATACGCAGTATTTT.

In its sample, this clone was seen once. V is TRBV7-2 and J is TRBJ1-2, with D tentatively TRBD1 (5 bases). This CDR3 comprises 14 residues. Germline CDR1 SGHTA, CDR2 FQGNSA. Between the trimmed V and J ends, which lost 1 base and 2 bases, there was a span of 8 bases. The CDR3 nucleotides are TGTGCCAGCAGCTTAGGGGGGGTGAACTATGGCTACACCTTC. Protein product: CASSLGGVNYGYTF. Together with reference TRBV7-2 and TRBJ1-2, the CDR3 gives the full variable domain: GAGVSQSPSNKVTEKGKDVELRCDPISGHTALYWYRQSLGQGLEFLIYFQGNSAPDKSGLPSDRFSAERTGGSVSTLTIQRTQQEDSAVYLCASSLGGVNYGYTFGSGTRLTVV.

V and J are TRBV19 and TRBJ2-3, with 7 bases lining up with TRBD2. The V and J ends lost 5 bases and 0 bases, in that order; junction bases with no gene match: 5. In germline, CDR1 is LNHDA, CDR2 SQIVND (reference sequence). CDR3 length: 15 residues. CDR3: CASSSPSGSTDTQYF. For the CDR3, the DNA is TGTGCCAGTAGTTCACCTAGCGGCAGCACAGATACGCAGTATTTT.

The genes are TRBV28 and TRBJ2-4, with a tentative D call TRBD2 (5 bases). Looked up from germline, CDR1 is MDHEN and CDR2 is SYDVKM. Trimming shortened V by 2 bases and J by 1 base, and 6 bases separated the two germline ends. CDR3 size: 14 residues. For the CDR3, the DNA is TGTGCCAGCAGTTTACGGGATGCCAAAAACATTCAGTACTTC. As protein: CASSLRDAKNIQYF.

This clone was detected once. V usage is TRBV19 and J usage is TRBJ1-2, with 7 bases aligning to TRBD1. The germline CDR1 and CDR2 sequences are LNHDA and SQIVND (reference sequence). The CDR3 spans 14 residues. V trimming: 6 bases; J trimming: 5 bases; junction bases outside the gene matches: 9. CDR3 DNA: TGTGCCAGTAGCCAAGGGGGCGAAGTTTATGGCTACACCTTC. The encoded protein is CASSQGGEVYGYTF.

V is TRBV2 and J is TRBJ2-3; 8 bases agree with TRBD2. CDR1 and CDR2 (germline): SNHLY, FYNNEI. The CDR3 extends over 15 amino acids. V shed 10 bases and J 6 bases; nucleotides not matched to a gene: 15. As DNA, the CDR3 is TGTGCCACCTTCGGTCTACGGGAGGGCATGGATACGCAGTATTTT. Its translation is CATFGLREGMDTQYF. Complete variable domain (other parts from reference TRBV2 and TRBJ2-3): EPEVTQTPSHQVTQMGQEVILRCVPISNHLYFYWYRQILGQKVEFLVSFYNNEISEKSEIFDDQFSVERPDGSNFTLKIRSTKLEDSAMYFCATFGLREGMDTQYFGPGTRLTVL.

The chain joins TRBV27 to TRBJ2-1; 8 bases line up with TRBD2. The V segment lost 7 bases and the J segment 6 bases; nucleotides outside the gene matches: 11. Germline CDR1 and CDR2: MNHEY and SMNVEV (reference sequence). This CDR3 region has 15 residues. CDR3 region: CASNQGLVESNEQFF. The CDR3 nucleotides read TGTGCCAGCAACCAGGGACTAGTAGAGTCCAATGAGCAGTTCTTC.

This sequence joins TRBV29-1 and TRBJ2-7, with 11 bases aligning to TRBD2. Trimming cost V 5 bases and J 3 bases; bases outside gene matches: 3. CDR3 length: 13 amino acids. Germline values: CDR1 SQVTM, CDR2 ANQGSEA. CDR3 amino acids: CSVLAGGGYEQYF. The CDR3 bases are TGCAGCGTTCTAGCGGGAGGCGGCTACGAGCAGTACTTC.

This chain uses TRBV2 with TRBJ2-5, with D maybe TRBD2 (6 bases). CDR1 is SNHLY, CDR2 FYNNEI, per germline. This CDR3 contains 13 residues. V lost 5 bases and J lost 2, with 9 bases in between. DNA for the CDR3: TGTGCCAGCAGTCCGACTAGTCAAGAGACCCAGTACTTC. Amino acids: CASSPTSQETQYF. Looking up the rest from reference TRBV2 and TRBJ2-5 gives the full variable domain: EPEVTQTPSHQVTQMGQEVILRCVPISNHLYFYWYRQILGQKVEFLVSFYNNEISEKSEIFDDQFSVERPDGSNFTLKIRSTKLEDSAMYFCASSPTSQETQYFGPGTRLLVL.

J is TRBJ2-3 and V is TRBV19, with TRBD2 matching over 9 bases. V was clipped by 4 bases and J by 1 base; unmatched bases: 6. Germline values: CDR1 LNHDA, CDR2 SQIVND (reference sequence). This CDR3 region has 16 residues. CDR3 residues: CASSKPGLAGTDTQYF. The CDR3 nucleotides read TGTGCCAGTAGTAAACCGGGACTAGCAGGCACAGATACGCAGTATTTT.

The gene calls are TRBV3-1 (or the pseudogene TRBV3-2) and TRBJ2-1; TRBD2 matches 11 bases. The V gene end was trimmed by 3 bases and the J gene end by 9 bases; junction bases not matched to a gene: 10. The CDR3 has 16 amino acids. Germline V gives CDR1 LGHDT, CDR2 YNNKEL (reference sequence). The CDR3 coding sequence is TGTGCCAGCAGCCAGCCGTTAGCGGGGGGGCATGGTGAGCAGTTCTTC. The encoded protein is CASSQPLAGGHGEQFF.

J is TRBJ2-5 and V is TRBV16; 8 nucleotides match TRBD1. Germline V lookup: CDR1 KGHSY, CDR2 FQNENV. The CDR3 is made up of 15 amino acids. J gave up 5 bases and V 2 bases, and 7 bases lay outside the gene matches. CDR3 sequence: CASSQADRGWETQYF. The CDR3 coding sequence is TGTGCCAGCAGCCAAGCCGACAGGGGTTGGGAGACCCAGTACTTC.

The J gene is TRBJ2-1, the V gene TRBV3-1 (or the pseudogene TRBV3-2); 12 bases map to TRBD2. V lost 5 bases, J lost 3 bases, and 2 bases stayed unmatched. The CDR3 is 15 amino acids. Germline CDR1 and CDR2: LGHDT and YNNKEL (reference sequence). The CDR3 loop reads CASSTSGRHYNEQFF. The CDR3 coding sequence is TGTGCCAGCAGCACTAGCGGGAGGCACTACAATGAGCAGTTCTTC.

This chain links TRBV7-6 with TRBJ1-4, with a tentative D call TRBD1 (5 bases). The CDR3 is made up of 22 amino acids. The V gene lost 2 bases and the J gene lost 1 base, with 29 bases spanning the gap. Germline CDR1 is SGHVS and CDR2 is FNYEAQ. For the CDR3, the DNA is TGTGCCAGCAGCTTACTAATTAGGGGTGCGGGGCCCCGGGGTGGAACTAATGAAAAACTGTTTTTT. Its translation is CASSLLIRGAGPRGGTNEKLFF. Together with reference TRBV7-6 and TRBJ1-4, the CDR3 gives the full variable domain: GAGVSQSPRYKVTKRGQDVALRCDPISGHVSLYWYRQALGQGPEFLTYFNYEAQQDKSGLPNDRFSAERPEGSISTLTIQRTEQRDSAMYRCASSLLIRGAGPRGGTNEKLFFGSGTQLSVL.

The CDR3 protein is CATSAGTGVSYEQYF. Here the CDR3 DNA reads TGTGCCACCAGCGCCGGGACAGGGGTCTCCTACGAGCAGTACTTC. The chain recombines TRBV15 with TRBJ2-7, with 10 bases aligning to TRBD1. In germline, CDR1 is LNHNV, CDR2 YYDKDF (reference sequence). The CDR3 spans 15 residues. V trimming: 5 bases; J trimming: 0 bases; junction bases outside the gene matches: 4.

CDR3 DNA: TGTGCCAGCAGCTTGGGGACTAGCGGATCTGGCCAAGAGACCCAGTACTTC. It yields the protein CASSLGTSGSGQETQYF. The rearrangement joins TRBV5-4 to TRBJ2-5; TRBD2 matches 10 bases. Trimming removed 0 bases from V and 1 base from J; junction bases left unmatched: 6. Germline V CDR1 and CDR2: SGHNT, YYREEE (reference sequence). The CDR3 runs to 17 residues.

This chain joins TRBV19 and TRBJ2-3, with 9 bases matching TRBD2. The germline V gene has CDR1 LNHDA and CDR2 SQIVND (reference sequence). J lost 0 bases, V lost 7 bases, and 14 bases had no gene match. The CDR3 has 18 amino acids. CDR3 residues: CASTPLGGGAGSTDTQYF. CDR3 DNA sequence: TGTGCCAGTACCCCTCTCGGCGGGGGGGCCGGGAGCACAGATACGCAGTATTTT.

CDR3 region: CSVVSPSSTDTQYF. CDR3 DNA sequence: TGCAGCGTTGTTTCCCCTAGTAGCACAGATACGCAGTATTTT. The rearrangement uses TRBV29-1 and TRBJ2-3; D is ambiguous. The CDR3 sequence is 14 residues long. V was pared by 4 bases and J by 0 bases, with 11 bases between. Looked up from germline, CDR1 is SQVTM and CDR2 is ANQGSEA.

The gene calls are TRBV6-1 and TRBJ2-3; unclear D gene. V shed 2 bases and J shed 6 bases, with 6 bases lying between them. Germline V gives CDR1 MNHNS, CDR2 SASEGT. The CDR3 consists of 12 residues. For the CDR3, the DNA is TGTGCCAGCAGTGAACCCTTGGATACGCAGTATTTT. Amino acid sequence: CASSEPLDTQYF.

Comments on this clone: Its ends do not fully match the called genes, so a read error is possible. V and J are TRBV7-7 and TRBJ2-2; D is unresolved. Germline CDR1 SSHAT, CDR2 FNYEAQ (reference sequence). CDR3 length equals 16 residues. In DNA, the CDR3 is TGTGCTAGCAGCCCCCGGGTAGCAGCGAACACCGGGGAGCTGTTTTTT. Translation: CASSPRVAANTGELFF.

The chain has TRBV27 and TRBJ2-7; a possible D gene is TRBD1 (5 bases). This CDR3 has 13 residues. Per germline, CDR1 MNHEY and CDR2 SMNVEV (reference sequence). With 3 bases removed from V and 4 bases from J, the gap between germline ends came to 10 bases. CDR3 coding DNA: TGTGCCAGCAGTTTTGACAGTCGGTACGAGCAGTACTTC. Residues: CASSFDSRYEQYF.

The chain combines TRBV7-2 with TRBJ2-7; 7 bases line up with TRBD1. From germline, CDR1 is SGHTA and CDR2 FQGNSA. The CDR3 spans 12 residues. Losses at the gene ends were 5 bases for V and 6 bases for J; bases not matched to a gene: 4. The CDR3, as DNA: TGTGCCAGCAGCATTACAGGGGTCGAGCAGTACTTC. Amino acid sequence: CASSITGVEQYF.

V and J are TRBV5-4 and TRBJ1-2; D unclear. Germline assignment: CDR1 SGHNT and CDR2 YYREEE (reference sequence). V was cut by 4 bases and J by 2 bases, with 12 bases left in between. The CDR3 runs to 14 residues. CDR3: CASSVGRKNYGYTF. The CDR3, as DNA: TGTGCCAGCAGCGTCGGGAGAAAGAACTATGGCTACACCTTC.

This clone was picked up one time. This chain joins TRBV18 and TRBJ2-5; 7 positions match TRBD1. V lost 6 bases to trimming and J lost 5 bases; unmatched junction nucleotides: 15. CDR3 length: 16 amino acids. Germline CDR1 is KGHSH and CDR2 is LQKENI. This chain's CDR3 is CASSQRQGFGAETQYF. CDR3 sequence (DNA): TGTGCCAGCTCGCAGCGACAGGGATTCGGTGCGGAGACCCAGTACTTC.

The chain employs TRBV3-1 (or the pseudogene TRBV3-2) and TRBJ2-2, with D tentatively TRBD1 (5 bases). V lost 11 bases to trimming and J lost 0 bases, with 10 bases between them. The germline V gene has CDR1 LGHDT and CDR2 YNNKEL (reference sequence). This CDR3 contains 13 residues. The CDR3 DNA sequence: TGTGCCGGAGACAGAACGAACACCGGGGAGCTGTTTTTT. Protein: CAGDRTNTGELFF.